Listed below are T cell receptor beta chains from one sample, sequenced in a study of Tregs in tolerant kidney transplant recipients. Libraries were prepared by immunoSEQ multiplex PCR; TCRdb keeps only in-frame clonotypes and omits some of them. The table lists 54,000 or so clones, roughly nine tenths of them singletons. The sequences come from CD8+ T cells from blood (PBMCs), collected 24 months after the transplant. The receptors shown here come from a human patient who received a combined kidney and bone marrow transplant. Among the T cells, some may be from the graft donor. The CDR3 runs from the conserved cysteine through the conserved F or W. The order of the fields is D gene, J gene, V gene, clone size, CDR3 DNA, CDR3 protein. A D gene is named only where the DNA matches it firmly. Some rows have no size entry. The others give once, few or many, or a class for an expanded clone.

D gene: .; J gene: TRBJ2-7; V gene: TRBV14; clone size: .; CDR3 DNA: TGTGCCAGCAGCCAAGGCGGATATTACTACGAGCAGTACTTC; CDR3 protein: CASSQGGYYYEQYF
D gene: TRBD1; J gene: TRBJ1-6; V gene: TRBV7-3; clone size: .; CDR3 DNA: TGTGCCAGCAGCTCAACAGGGGGTAATAATTCACCCCTCCACTTT; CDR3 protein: CASSSTGGNNSPLHF
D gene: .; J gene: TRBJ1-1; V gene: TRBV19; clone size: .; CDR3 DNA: TGTGCCAGTAGTATCGACAGTCCCACTGAAGCTTTCTTT; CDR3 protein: CASSIDSPTEAFF
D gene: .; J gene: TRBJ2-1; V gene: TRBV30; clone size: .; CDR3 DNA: TGTGCCTGGAGTATCACTAACAATGAGCAGTTCTTC; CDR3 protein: CAWSITNNEQFF
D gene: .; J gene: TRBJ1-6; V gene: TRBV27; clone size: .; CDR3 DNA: TGTGCCAGCAGTTTGTACAGTAACTCCTATAATTCACCCCTCCACTTT; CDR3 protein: CASSLYSNSYNSPLHF
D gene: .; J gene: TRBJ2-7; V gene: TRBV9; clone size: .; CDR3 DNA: TGTGCCAGCAGCCACGGGGGGCTGGCCCCCTACGAGCAGTACTTC; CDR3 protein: CASSHGGLAPYEQYF
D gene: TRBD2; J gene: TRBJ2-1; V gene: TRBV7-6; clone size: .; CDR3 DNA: TGTGCCAGCAGCTTAGGAGGGGGACTAGCGGGAGAGTCCTACAATGAGCAGTTCTTC; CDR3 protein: CASSLGGGLAGESYNEQFF
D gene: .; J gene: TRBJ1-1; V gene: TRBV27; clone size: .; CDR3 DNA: TGTGCCACCCGGGGGGACCCGCGGGACACTGAAGCTTTCTTT; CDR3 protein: CATRGDPRDTEAFF
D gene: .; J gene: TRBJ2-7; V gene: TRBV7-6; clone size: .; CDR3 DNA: TGTGCCAGCAGCTTAGTCTCCCACGGCTACGAGCAGTACTTC; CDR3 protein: CASSLVSHGYEQYF
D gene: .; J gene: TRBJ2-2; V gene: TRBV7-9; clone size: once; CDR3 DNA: TGTGCCAGCAGCTGGGACATACACACCGGGGAGCTGTTTTTT; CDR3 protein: CASSWDIHTGELFF
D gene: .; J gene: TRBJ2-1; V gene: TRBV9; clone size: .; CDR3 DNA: TGTGCCAGCAGCGAGGGACCCGGGGGTTACAATGAGCAGTTCTTC; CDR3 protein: CASSEGPGGYNEQFF
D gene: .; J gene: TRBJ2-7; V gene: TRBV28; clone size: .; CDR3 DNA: TGTGCCAGCAGTTTCGTCATCACACTAGACTACGAGCAGTACTTC; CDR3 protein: CASSFVITLDYEQYF
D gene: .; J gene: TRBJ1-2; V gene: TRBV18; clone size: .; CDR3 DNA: TGTGCCAGCTCACCCAACCGGGGGAACGGCTACACCTTC; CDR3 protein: CASSPNRGNGYTF
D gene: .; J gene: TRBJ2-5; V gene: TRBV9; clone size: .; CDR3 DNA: TGTGCCAGCAACATGGGGGGGCCAGAGACCCAATACTTC; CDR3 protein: CASNMGGPETQYF
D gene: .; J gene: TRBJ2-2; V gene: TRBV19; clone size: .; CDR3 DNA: TGTGCCAGTAGTCGTCGTCAGTATACCACCGGGGAGCTGTTTTTT; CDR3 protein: CASSRRQYTTGELFF
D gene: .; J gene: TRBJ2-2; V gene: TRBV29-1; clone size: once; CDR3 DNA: TGCAGCGTTCCCTCAGGGGTTGGGGAGCTGTTTTTT; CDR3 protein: CSVPSGVGELFF
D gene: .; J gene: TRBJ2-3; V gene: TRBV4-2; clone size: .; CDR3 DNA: TGTGCCAGCAGCCAACTTTCGGGCACAGATACGCAGTATTTT; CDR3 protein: CASSQLSGTDTQYF
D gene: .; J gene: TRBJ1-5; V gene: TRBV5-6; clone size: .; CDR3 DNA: TGTGCCAGCAGCTTCGCAGGCGGCAATCAGCCCCAGCATTTT; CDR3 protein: CASSFAGGNQPQHF
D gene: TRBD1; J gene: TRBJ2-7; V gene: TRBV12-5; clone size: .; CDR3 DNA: TGTGCTAGTGGTTCCCGAACTACAGGGGGCGACGAGCAGTACTTC; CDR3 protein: CASGSRTTGGDEQYF
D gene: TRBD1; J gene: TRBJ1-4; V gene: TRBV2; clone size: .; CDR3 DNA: TGTGCCAGCCTTCCGGCAGGGGGCTATGAAAAACTGTTTTTT; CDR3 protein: CASLPAGGYEKLFF
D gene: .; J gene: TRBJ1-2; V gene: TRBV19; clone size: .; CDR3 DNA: TGTGCCAGTAGTCCTTACGTCGTGGACAGATATGGCTACACCTTC; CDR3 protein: CASSPYVVDRYGYTF
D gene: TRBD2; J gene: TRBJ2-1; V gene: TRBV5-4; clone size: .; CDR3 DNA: TGTGCCAGCAGCTCGGGACTAGCGGCCAGCAATGAGCAGTTCTTC; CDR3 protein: CASSSGLAASNEQFF
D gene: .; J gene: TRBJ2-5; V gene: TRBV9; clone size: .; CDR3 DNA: TGTGCCAGCAGCGGGGAGGGGGGAGACCAAGAGACCCAGTACTTC; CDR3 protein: CASSGEGGDQETQYF
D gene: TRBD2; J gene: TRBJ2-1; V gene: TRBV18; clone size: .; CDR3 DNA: TGTGCCAGCTCACTAACTAGCGGGCCGAGTGTATCCTACAATGAGCAGTTCTTC; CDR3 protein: CASSLTSGPSVSYNEQFF
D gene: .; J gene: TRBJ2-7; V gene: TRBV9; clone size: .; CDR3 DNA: TGTGCCAGCAGCGTAGCTTGGAAGGGGGTCGAGCAGTACTTC; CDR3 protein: CASSVAWKGVEQYF
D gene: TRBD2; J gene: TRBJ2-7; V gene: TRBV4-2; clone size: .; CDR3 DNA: TGTGCCAGCAGCCCGACAACCGGGACTAGCGCCCACGAGCAGTACTTC; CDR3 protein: CASSPTTGTSAHEQYF
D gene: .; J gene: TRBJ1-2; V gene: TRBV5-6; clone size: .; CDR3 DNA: TGTGCCAGCAGCTCGCAGGGAGGAGGGGCTAACTATGGCTACACCTTC; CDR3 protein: CASSSQGGGANYGYTF
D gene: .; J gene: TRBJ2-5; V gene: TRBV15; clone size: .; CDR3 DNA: TGTGCCACCAGCAGAGTGGGGGGGACCCAGTACTTC; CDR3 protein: CATSRVGGTQYF
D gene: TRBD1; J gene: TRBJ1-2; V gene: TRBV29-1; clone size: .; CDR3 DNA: TGCAGCGCACGACAGGGGGCGAACTATGGCTACACCTTC; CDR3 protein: CSARQGANYGYTF